This T cell receptor (beta chain) emerged from a study of blood T cell repertoires in COVID-19. Study background: COVID-19 samples collected from the United States, Italy and Spain covered acute and convalescent phases. PBMCs, B-cell-depleted T cells, or T cells were the source of the cDNA or gDNA that made up the material.

Germline assignment: CDR1 LNHNV and CDR2 YYDKDF (reference sequence). The junction had 4 bases not matched to a gene; V was cut back by 1 base and J by 8 bases. This CDR3 has 14 residues. Under the authors' procedure: Estimation of nucleated cell counts relied on the amplification of reference gene primers. Measured with immunoSEQ multiplex PCR; TCRdb has only the in-frame clones, and not every one. D and trimming were read from the DNA, whereas the V and J calls and clone size are those reported in that table. Among about 210,000 clones, 84% were seen once, and the ten largest hold approximately 8%.

The sequence was obtained from a woman aged 45-65 years with active or convalescent COVID-19. The V gene is TRBV15, the J gene TRBJ2-1; 8 nucleotides line up with TRBD1. The sample consisted of peripheral blood. Written as DNA, the CDR3 is TGTGCCACCAGCAGAGCGAAGACAGGGGATGAGCAGTTCTTC. Its translation is CATSRAKTGDEQFF.